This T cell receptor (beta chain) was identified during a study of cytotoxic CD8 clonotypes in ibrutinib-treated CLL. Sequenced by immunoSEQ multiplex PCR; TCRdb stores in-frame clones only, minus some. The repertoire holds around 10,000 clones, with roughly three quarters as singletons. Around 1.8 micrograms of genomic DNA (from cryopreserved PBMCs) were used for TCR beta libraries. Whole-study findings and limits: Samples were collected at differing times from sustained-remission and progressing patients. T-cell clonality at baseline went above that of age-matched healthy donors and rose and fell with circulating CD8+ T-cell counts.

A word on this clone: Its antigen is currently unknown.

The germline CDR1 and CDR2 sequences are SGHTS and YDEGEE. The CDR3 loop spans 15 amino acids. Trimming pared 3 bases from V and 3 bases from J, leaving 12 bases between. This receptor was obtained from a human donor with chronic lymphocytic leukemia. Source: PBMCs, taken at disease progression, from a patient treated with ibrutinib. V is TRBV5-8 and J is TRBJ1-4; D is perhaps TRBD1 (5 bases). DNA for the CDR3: TGTGCCAGCAGCTGGGGGACGGGGTCTAATGAAAAACTGTTTTTT. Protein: CASSWGTGSNEKLFF.